The 3 T cell receptor beta chains in this list originate from one sample, sequenced in a study of control samples from healthy donors and cancer patients. Generated by immunoSEQ multiplex PCR, the TCRdb table keeps only in-frame clones and is missing some. The data show 98,000 or so clones, approximately 90% seen once. The material sequenced was blood. The receptors were sampled from a woman between 70 and 85 years old in good health.

The chain combines TRBV5-1 with TRBJ2-3; D is unresolved. The CDR3 spans 12 residues. Germline loops: CDR1 SGHRS, CDR2 YFSETQ. V was clipped by 4 bases and J by 4 bases, with 7 bases between them. CDR3 protein: CASSGVADTQYF. Written as DNA, the CDR3 is TGCGCCAGCAGCGGCGTCGCAGATACGCAGTATTTT.

The rearrangement uses TRBV29-1 and TRBJ1-1, with a weak D call TRBD1 (5 bases). Germline V lookup: CDR1 SQVTM, CDR2 ANQGSEA. Trimming removed 4 bases at V and 5 bases at J, with 17 bases between. This CDR3 comprises 14 residues. CDR3 in amino acids: CSVVAGHGGTEAFF. The CDR3 DNA sequence: TGCAGCGTTGTGGCAGGGCATGGGGGGACTGAAGCTTTCTTT.

The rearrangement uses TRBV20-1 and TRBJ1-2; the D is unclear. The V end was cut by 3 bases, the J end by 0 bases, with 5 bases between. Germline V gene lookup returns CDR1 DFQATT and CDR2 SNEGSKA (reference sequence). This CDR3 is built from 12 residues. CDR3 protein: CSASSTNYGYTF. The CDR3 DNA follows: TGCAGTGCTAGTAGCACTAACTATGGCTACACCTTC.